This record looks at one T cell receptor beta chain sequence and its context. This specimen comes from a study of T cell responses to AZD1222 COVID-19 vaccine. V was clipped by 3 bases and J by 3 bases, with 14 bases between them. This CDR3 spans 15 amino acids. The germline V gene has CDR1 LNHDA and CDR2 SQIVND (reference sequence). Sequencing used immunoSEQ multiplex PCR; TCRdb keeps in-frame clones, though not all of them. Of under 110,000 clones listed, almost 90% are singletons. The V gene is TRBV19, the J gene TRBJ1-2; D may be TRBD1 (6 bases). This receptor was identified in an adult in good health. The sample was peripheral blood, taken on day 0 of AZD1222 vaccination. CDR3 coding DNA: TGTGCCAGTAGTATCGTGGGGGGGCTGGACTATGGCTACACCTTC. Amino acid sequence: CASSIVGGLDYGYTF.